The clone carrying this T cell receptor (beta chain) was detected once. The data were obtained in a study of blood T cell repertoires in COVID-19. Study in general: Sources were T cells, B-cell-depleted T cells, or PBMCs; the material itself was cDNA or gDNA.

The CDR3 spans 17 residues. During active infection, Seattle patients enrolled and were then monitored through disease. The repertoire was sequenced with immunoSEQ multiplex PCR; TCRdb's copy has only in-frame clones and lacks some. The repertoire has about 370,000 clones, 89% of them found once; the top ten carry approximately 3%. This TCR was recovered from a woman in her 30s with COVID-19, enrolled during active disease. The source material was peripheral blood. V and J are TRBV21-1 and TRBJ2-5; no check of the table's D call, TRBD1, against the DNA was made. TRBV21-1 is a documented pseudogene. CDR3 in amino acids: CASSKKQGACRRETQYF. CDR3 DNA sequence: TGTGCCAGCAGCAAAAAACAGGGGGCATGCCGTAGGGAGACCCAGTACTTC.